Listed here are 9 T cell receptor beta chains from one sample, sequenced in a study of blood T cell repertoires in COVID-19. The repertoire was sequenced with immunoSEQ multiplex PCR; TCRdb's copy has only in-frame clones and lacks some. The sample shows some 230,000 clones, roughly 84% of them seen only once. Sequencing was carried out using peripheral blood. These TCRs come from a man between 40 and 49 years old with acute or convalescent COVID-19.

The V gene is TRBV5-8, the J gene TRBJ1-3; no clear D gene. Trimming removed 5 bases at V and 2 bases at J, with 11 bases between. This CDR3 region has 14 residues. CDR1 SGHTS and CDR2 YDEGEE come from the germline V gene. CDR3 protein: CASRTVLPGNTIYF. The DNA for the CDR3 is TGTGCCAGCAGAACTGTTTTACCTGGAAACACCATATATTTT.

The chain joins TRBV2 to TRBJ2-5; D call uncertain. CDR1 and CDR2 (germline): SNHLY, FYNNEI. This CDR3 contains 12 residues. Deletions cut 4 bases from V and 4 bases from J, with 7 bases between. The DNA for the CDR3 is TGTGCCAGCAGTGTATCTAGAGAGACCCAGTACTTC. The encoded protein is CASSVSRETQYF.

The gene calls are TRBV2 and TRBJ1-1; D is uncertain. Germline V gives CDR1 SNHLY, CDR2 FYNNEI. CDR3 length: 15 amino acids. The ends were cut back, 7 bases at V and 7 bases at J, with 22 bases in the middle. CDR3 amino acids: CASMISSTGWSEAFF. The DNA for the CDR3 is TGTGCCAGCATGATTTCTTCAACGGGATGGAGTGAAGCTTTCTTT.

This chain links TRBV11-2 with TRBJ2-1, with TRBD1 identical over 8 bases. J was trimmed by 9 bases and V by 1 base; bases with no gene match: 8. This CDR3 is 15 amino acids long. Germline V gene sequence: CDR1 SGHAT, CDR2 FQNNGV. CDR3 amino acids: CASSLGAQGAPEQFF. CDR3 bases: TGTGCCAGCAGCTTAGGGGCCCAGGGGGCGCCTGAGCAGTTCTTC.

This clone was seen a few times. V usage is TRBV30 and J usage is TRBJ1-1, with D maybe TRBD1 (5 bases). The V gene lost 3 bases and the J gene lost 5 bases, with 13 bases spanning the gap. The V gene's germline CDR1 is GTSNPN and CDR2 SVGIG (reference sequence). This CDR3 region has 13 residues. The CDR3 bases are TGTGCCTGGAGGTCGCAGGGTAAAACTGAAGCTTTCTTT. Translation: CAWRSQGKTEAFF.

The chain recombines TRBV2 with TRBJ2-7, with D possibly TRBD1 on 6 matching bases. The CDR3 contains 14 residues. The ends were cut back, 2 bases at V and 7 bases at J, with 15 bases in the middle. Per germline, CDR1 SNHLY and CDR2 FYNNEI. The CDR3 loop reads CASSELGQIGEQYF. DNA for the CDR3: TGTGCCAGCAGTGAATTAGGACAGATTGGTGAGCAGTACTTC.

J is TRBJ1-1 and V is TRBV19; possibly TRBD1 for D (6 bases). With 3 bases removed from V and 1 base from J, the gap between germline ends came to 9 bases. The length of the CDR3 is 14 residues. Germline CDR1 and CDR2: LNHDA and SQIVND (reference sequence). Here the CDR3 reads CASSIGRGNTEAFF. CDR3 coding DNA: TGTGCCAGTAGTATTGGCAGGGGGAACACTGAAGCTTTCTTT.

The V gene is TRBV13, the J gene TRBJ2-7; 9 bases line up with TRBD1. Germline V lookup: CDR1 PRHDT, CDR2 FYEKMQ (reference sequence). Trimming removed 4 bases from V and 6 bases from J; junction bases left unmatched: 4. The CDR3 totals 13 residues. The CDR3 reads CASSWTGEGEQYF. CDR3 DNA sequence: TGTGCCAGCAGCTGGACAGGGGAGGGCGAGCAGTACTTC.

This chain uses TRBV19 with TRBJ2-7; D is undetermined. Trimming removed 3 bases at V and 3 bases at J, with 9 bases between. Germline CDR1 LNHDA, CDR2 SQIVND (reference sequence). CDR3 length: 13 residues. The chain's CDR3 is CASSITAFYEQYF. CDR3 nucleotides: TGTGCCAGTAGTATTACAGCCTTCTACGAGCAGTACTTC.